Shown below are 17 T cell receptor beta chains from a single sample sequenced in a study of blood T cells in healthy people across ages. A second PCR, run for about 7 to 11 cycles, used a sample-barcoded 5' primer plus a J-beta primer mix. TCRdb recomputed calls from the 5' RACE reads with MiXCR, one row per CDR3 protein. The sample lists hundreds of thousands of distinct CDR3 sequences, roughly 60% occurring once. Material: blood. These receptors were taken from a man aged 25 to 45 in good health.

The rearrangement uses TRBV3-1 and TRBJ2-1; D unclear. V lost 4 bases and J lost 7, with 11 bases in between. This CDR3 is built from 13 residues. Germline CDR1 reads LGHDT; CDR2 reads YNNKEL (reference sequence). CDR3 nucleotides: TGTGCCAGCAGCCGGCCCGAAACTAATGAGCAGTTCTTC. Translated: CASSRPETNEQFF.

The gene calls are TRBV29-1 and TRBJ1-2; D remains ambiguous. The V end was cut by 5 bases, the J end by 4 bases, with 5 bases between. The germline CDR1 and CDR2 sequences are SQVTM and ANQGSEA. There are 10 residues in the CDR3. The CDR3 region is CSVRTYGYTF. The CDR3 coding sequence is TGCAGCGTTCGGACCTATGGCTACACCTTC.

CDR3 bases: TGTGCCAGCAGCAGGGCAGTGAGAACAGATACGCAGTATTTT. Protein product: CASSRAVRTDTQYF. This chain uses TRBV7-6 with TRBJ2-3; D call uncertain. V was pared by 5 bases and J by 3 bases, with 12 bases between. Germline V gene lookup returns CDR1 SGHVS and CDR2 FNYEAQ. This CDR3 comprises 14 residues.

This clonotype came up a few times. The gene calls are TRBV7-9 and TRBJ2-7; TRBD1 agrees at 9 bases. The CDR3 covers 16 residues. Germline-derived CDR1 and CDR2 are SEHNR and FQNEAQ (reference sequence). Unmatched junction bases numbered 7, after V lost 4 bases and J lost 0 bases. CDR3 region: CASSSGTGKSSYEQYF. In DNA form, the CDR3 reads TGTGCCAGCAGCTCCGGGACAGGGAAAAGCTCCTACGAGCAGTACTTC.

V and J are TRBV27 and TRBJ2-1; 13 nucleotides line up with TRBD2. From germline, CDR1 is MNHEY and CDR2 SMNVEV (reference sequence). Trimming removed 4 bases from V and 9 bases from J; junction bases left unmatched: 6. This CDR3 contains 15 residues. As DNA, the CDR3 is TGTGCCAGCAGTTCGGGACTAGCGGGATCTAGTGAGCAGTTCTTC. Residues: CASSSGLAGSSEQFF.

This chain links TRBV4-3 with TRBJ1-6, with unresolved D. The V and J ends lost 0 bases and 0 bases respectively, with 24 bases between them. The CDR3 spans 22 residues. CDR1 LGHNA and CDR2 YSLEER come from the germline V gene. The CDR3: CASSQDWLVGVATSSYNSPLHF. CDR3 DNA sequence: TGCGCCAGCAGCCAAGATTGGTTGGTAGGAGTCGCGACCAGCTCCTATAATTCACCCCTCCACTTT.

This chain connects TRBV18 to TRBJ2-1; possible D gene TRBD2, 6 bases. This CDR3 has 16 amino acids. Deletions cut 5 bases from V and 6 bases from J, with 20 bases between. CDR1 and CDR2 from the germline V gene are KGHSH and LQKENI. Here the CDR3 reads CASSEPGLKASNEQFF. CDR3 in DNA: TGTGCCAGCTCAGAACCGGGACTTAAGGCATCCAATGAGCAGTTCTTC. The full variable domain, with the rest looked up from reference TRBV18 and TRBJ2-1, is NAGVMQNPRHLVRRRGQEARLRCSPMKGHSHVYWYRQLPEEGLKFMVYLQKENIIDESGMPKERFSAEFPKEGPSILRIQQVVRGDSAAYFCASSEPGLKASNEQFFGPGTRLTVL.

The chain is built from TRBV29-1 and TRBJ2-5, with 8 nucleotides matching TRBD2. The length of the CDR3 is 14 residues. Unmatched junction bases numbered 10, after V lost 3 bases and J lost 7 bases. Germline V gives CDR1 SQVTM, CDR2 ANQGSEA. CDR3 nucleotide sequence: TGCAGCGTTGACCTTCCGGGGGGGCTGGGGACCCAGTACTTC. Encoded protein: CSVDLPGGLGTQYF.

This clonotype was recorded a few times. The chain links TRBV20-1 to TRBJ2-1; 7 bases fit TRBD1. CDR3 length: 14 residues. Germline V CDR1 and CDR2: DFQATT, SNEGSKA (reference sequence). The V and J ends lost 5 bases and 7 bases, in that order; junction bases with no gene match: 11. The CDR3 DNA follows: TGCAGTGCTCCTTCGGGACAGAAAGGAAATGAGCAGTTCTTC. Its protein product is CSAPSGQKGNEQFF.

V usage is TRBV25-1 and J usage is TRBJ1-6; D is perhaps TRBD1 (5 bases). CDR1 is MGHDK and CDR2 is SYGVNS in the germline V gene. V shed 4 bases and J shed 6 bases, with 13 bases lying between them. The CDR3 spans 15 residues. Here the CDR3 reads CASSVGTRGNSPLHF. CDR3 nucleotide sequence: TGTGCCAGCAGTGTAGGCACAAGGGGTAATTCACCCCTCCACTTT.

The genes are TRBV2 and TRBJ1-5, with 10 bases lining up with TRBD1. This CDR3 contains 15 residues. With 8 bases clipped from V and 3 bases from J, the junction kept 7 bases outside the gene matches. CDR1 and CDR2 (germline): SNHLY, FYNNEI. The CDR3 region is CASHPDRGLNQPQHF. The DNA for the CDR3 is TGTGCCAGCCACCCCGACAGGGGGCTCAATCAGCCCCAGCATTTT.

The table lists this clonotype with a few counts. The chain joins TRBV12-3 or TRBV12-4 to TRBJ2-7; D is perhaps TRBD1 or TRBD2 (6 bases each). V was shortened by 5 bases and J by 7 bases, with 21 bases between the two germline ends. This CDR3 comprises 15 residues. The CDR3 sequence is CASSPAGWGPREQYF. The CDR3 coding sequence is TGTGCCAGCAGTCCTGCGGGGTGGGGGCCAAGGGAGCAGTACTTC.

The chain has TRBV7-2 and TRBJ2-5; D is unclear. Germline CDR1 and CDR2: SGHTA and FQGNSA. The V and J ends lost 1 base and 7 bases respectively, with 7 bases between them. CDR3 length equals 12 residues. The CDR3 loop reads CASSLDHATQYF. CDR3 nucleotide sequence: TGTGCCAGCAGCTTAGACCACGCGACCCAGTACTTC. Drawing the rest from reference TRBV7-2 and TRBJ2-5, the complete variable domain is GAGVSQSPSNKVTEKGKDVELRCDPISGHTALYWYRQSLGQGLEFLIYFQGNSAPDKSGLPSDRFSAERTGGSVSTLTIQRTQQEDSAVYLCASSLDHATQYFGPGTRLLVL.

The CDR3 DNA sequence: TGCAGTGCTAGAGATGGCATTCACCCCGTGGCTTTCTTT. This gives the protein CSARDGIHPVAFF. The V and J genes are TRBV20-1 and TRBJ1-1; D remains unclear. V was trimmed by 0 bases and J by 11 bases, leaving 16 bases between them. Germline CDR1 DFQATT, CDR2 SNEGSKA (reference sequence). This CDR3 is built from 13 residues.

This chain connects TRBV10-2 to TRBJ2-2; D is uncertain. The CDR3 runs to 13 residues. Germline CDR1 is WSHSY and CDR2 is SAAADI. V dropped 6 bases and J dropped 8 bases, with 13 bases sitting between them. As DNA, the CDR3 is TGCGCCAGCAGCGTCCACCTCAGAGGGGAGCTGTTTTTT. Translated: CASSVHLRGELFF.

V is TRBV28 and J is TRBJ1-2; the match to TRBD1 covers 9 bases. CDR1 and CDR2 from the germline V gene are MDHEN and SYDVKM. This CDR3 has 22 residues. The ends lost 6 bases at V and 4 bases at J; junction bases unmatched: 30. The CDR3 sequence is CASSLPLSGGQGIRVKSYGYTF. The CDR3 DNA follows: TGTGCCAGCAGCCTCCCTCTGTCCGGTGGACAGGGGATTCGAGTCAAATCCTATGGCTACACCTTC.

This clonotype was seen a handful of times. V gene TRBV11-3 combines with J gene TRBJ2-3; D uncertain. V lost 0 bases and J lost 5, with 6 bases in between. Germline V CDR1 and CDR2: SGHNT, YENEEA. The length of the CDR3 is 13 residues. The CDR3 DNA follows: TGTGCCAGCAGCTTAGAGTTGGGAGATACGCAGTATTTT. Its translation: CASSLELGDTQYF.